What follows are 32 T cell receptor beta chains derived from one specimen sequenced in a study of T-cell memory formation after mild COVID-19. Via MiXCR, TCRdb re-called the 5' RACE reads, giving one row per CDR3 protein. The sample yields 350,000 to 500,000 distinct CDR3 sequences, roughly 17% seen once. Material: PBMCs or a T cell subset sorted from them (not recorded which). The source is a man younger than 35 who had mild COVID-19 (a few samples of this study predate the infection). Cell type and time point are not known.

The V and J genes are TRBV29-1 and TRBJ2-5; D could derive from TRBD1 or TRBD2 (6 bases each). Trimming shortened V by 6 bases and J by 5 bases, and 19 bases separated the two germline ends. The CDR3 sequence is 14 residues long. Looked up from germline, CDR1 is SQVTM and CDR2 is ANQGSEA. The chain's CDR3 is CSVTEGGMSETQYF. The CDR3, as DNA: TGCAGCGTGACCGAAGGGGGGATGTCCGAGACCCAGTACTTC.

The sample holds a few counts of this clonotype. V gene TRBV6-1 combines with J gene TRBJ2-3; TRBD2 matches 7 bases. The ends lost 4 bases at V and 1 base at J; junction bases unmatched: 5. CDR1 is MNHNS, CDR2 SASEGT, per germline. This CDR3 is 15 amino acids long. The CDR3 region is CASSGRAGRTDTQYF. The CDR3 DNA sequence: TGTGCCAGCAGTGGGAGAGCGGGACGCACAGATACGCAGTATTTT.

This clonotype was seen repeatedly, ten times or more. The chain carries TRBV6-2 or TRBV6-3 and TRBJ2-5; D is unresolved. Germline CDR1 and CDR2: MNHEY and SVGEGT. Trimming removed 5 bases from V and 2 bases from J, with 6 bases in between. CDR3 length: 12 residues. The CDR3 DNA follows: TGTGCCAGCAGTGACACTCAAGAGACCCAGTACTTC. Protein sequence: CASSDTQETQYF.

This clonotype has more than one count but fewer than ten. This sequence joins TRBV2 and TRBJ2-2, with D perhaps TRBD1 or TRBD2 (5 bases each). The V end lost 8 bases, the J end lost 5 bases, and 15 bases lay between the germline ends. The CDR3 covers 14 residues. Germline CDR1 reads SNHLY; CDR2 reads FYNNEI. The CDR3 sequence is CASLRDRQTGELFF. In DNA form, the CDR3 reads TGTGCCAGCCTCCGGGACCGTCAAACCGGGGAGCTGTTTTTT.

This clonotype was counted a few times. The V and J genes are TRBV10-3 and TRBJ1-6; D is uncertain. The CDR3 length is 15 residues. Germline V gene sequence: CDR1 ENHRY, CDR2 SYGVKD. V dropped 3 bases and J dropped 1 base, with 7 bases sitting between them. The CDR3 loop reads CAISDKYSYNSPLHF. DNA for the CDR3: TGTGCCATCAGTGATAAGTATTCCTATAATTCACCCCTCCACTTT.

This clonotype was seen ten or more times. The chain is built from TRBV5-1 and TRBJ2-3, with D possibly being TRBD2 (6 bases). Germline loops: CDR1 SGHRS, CDR2 YFSETQ. This CDR3 has 14 residues. Trimming took 0 bases from V and 1 from J, leaving 6 bases between them. CDR3: CASSLGEGTDTQYF. CDR3 coding DNA: TGCGCCAGCAGCTTGGGGGAGGGCACAGATACGCAGTATTTT.

The genes are TRBV5-6 and TRBJ2-3, with TRBD2 matching over 9 bases. CDR1 is SGHDT and CDR2 is YYEEEE in the germline V gene. The trim removed 4 bases at V and 2 bases at J, leaving 5 bases unmatched. The CDR3 is 15 amino acids. The CDR3 nucleotides read TGTGCCAGCAGCCATAAGCGGGGGGACACAGATACGCAGTATTTT. It is translated as CASSHKRGDTDTQYF.

The chain employs TRBV25-1 and TRBJ1-1, with D tentatively TRBD1 (6 bases). The V and J ends lost 3 bases and 4 bases respectively, with 12 bases between them. The CDR3 has 14 residues. The germline V gene has CDR1 MGHDK and CDR2 SYGVNS. The CDR3 reads CASSEGLGATEAFF. CDR3 in DNA: TGTGCCAGCAGTGAGGGTTTGGGGGCCACTGAAGCTTTCTTT. The full variable domain, in which reference TRBV25-1 and TRBJ1-1 provide the parts outside the CDR3, is EADIYQTPRYLVIGTGKKITLECSQTMGHDKMYWYQQDPGMELHLIHYSYGVNSTEKGDLSSESTVSRIRTEHFPLTLESARPSHTSQYLCASSEGLGATEAFFGQGTRLTVV.

The V call is TRBV19, the J call TRBJ1-5; 7 bases are shared with TRBD1. Looked up from germline, CDR1 is LNHDA and CDR2 is SQIVND (reference sequence). The ends lost 4 bases at V and 3 bases at J; junction bases unmatched: 6. The CDR3 sequence is 15 residues long. Written as DNA, the CDR3 is TGTGCCAGTAGTAACCCGGGACAGTACAATCAGCCCCAGCATTTT. Residues: CASSNPGQYNQPQHF.

V and J are TRBV12-3 or TRBV12-4 and TRBJ2-7; tentatively, D is TRBD1 or TRBD2 (5 bases each). The CDR3 spans 14 residues. V gave up 6 bases and J gave up 2 bases, with 14 bases separating them. DNA for the CDR3: TGTGCCAGCAGCCCCGGGTTGGGGGCCTACGAGCAGTACTTC. Amino acid sequence: CASSPGLGAYEQYF.

This clonotype was observed a few times. The chain links TRBV12-3 or TRBV12-4 to TRBJ1-5; D possibly corresponds to TRBD1 (6 bases). There are 14 residues in the CDR3. The V end was cut by 6 bases, the J end by 9 bases, with 18 bases between. The CDR3 sequence is CASSLGGGMMPQHF. The CDR3 DNA sequence: TGTGCCAGCAGCCTGGGGGGCGGGATGATGCCCCAGCATTTT.

This clonotype has just a few counts. V usage is TRBV13 and J usage is TRBJ1-5; TRBD1 aligns across 9 bases. Germline CDR1 is PRHDT and CDR2 is FYEKMQ (reference sequence). The length of the CDR3 is 15 residues. Trimming took 3 bases from V and 6 from J; bases not matched to a gene: 6. The DNA for the CDR3 is TGTGCCAGCAGCTTCTACAGGGGGCTCCCTCAGCCCCAGCATTTT. Amino acid sequence: CASSFYRGLPQPQHF.

The chain employs TRBV5-5 and TRBJ2-2; 8 bases fit TRBD1. The V segment lost 4 bases and the J segment 4 bases; nucleotides outside the gene matches: 6. Germline V lookup: CDR1 SGHKS, CDR2 YYEKEE (reference sequence). CDR3 length equals 15 residues. The CDR3 DNA is TGTGCCAGCAGCCCGGGACAGGCGACCACCGGGGAGCTGTTTTTT. It codes for CASSPGQATTGELFF. Using reference TRBV5-5 and TRBJ2-2 for the parts outside the CDR3, the full variable domain is DAGVTQSPTHLIKTRGQQVTLRCSPISGHKSVSWYQQVLGQGPQFIFQYYEKEERGRGNFPDRFSARQFPNYSSELNVNALLLGDSALYLCASSPGQATTGELFFGEGSRLTVL.

The sample holds many counts of this clonotype. The DNA for the CDR3 is TGCGCCAGCAGCCCGGACGGCTTCTATGGCTACACCTTC. Encoded protein: CASSPDGFYGYTF. V and J are TRBV5-1 and TRBJ1-2; no clear D. Germline V gives CDR1 SGHRS, CDR2 YFSETQ. Trimming removed 4 bases from V and 4 bases from J, with 11 bases in between. CDR3 length: 13 residues.

This clonotype was detected a few times. The rearrangement uses TRBV5-6 and TRBJ1-2, with D unresolved. This CDR3 spans 11 amino acids. Germline V CDR1 and CDR2: SGHDT, YYEEEE. Trimming removed 6 bases from V and 8 bases from J, with 11 bases in between. The CDR3 sequence is CASTSTEGYTF. The CDR3 DNA reads as TGTGCCAGCACCTCCACGGAGGGCTACACCTTC.

This clonotype was counted a few times. The chain employs TRBV18 and TRBJ2-5, with 9 nucleotides matching TRBD2. J lost 2 bases, V lost 1 base, and 2 bases had no gene match. This CDR3 is built from 15 residues. Germline V CDR1 and CDR2: KGHSH, LQKENI. CDR3 sequence (DNA): TGTGCCAGCTCACCACGCCTAGCGGGACAAGAGACCCAGTACTTC. The encoded protein is CASSPRLAGQETQYF.

A few counts support this clonotype. The rearrangement uses TRBV20-1 and TRBJ2-4; D possibly corresponds to TRBD2 (7 bases). V was clipped by 3 bases and J by 8 bases, with 20 bases between them. Germline V gene lookup returns CDR1 DFQATT and CDR2 SNEGSKA (reference sequence). The CDR3 totals 15 residues. This CDR3 is CSARRGGGVNDIQYF. CDR3 nucleotides: TGCAGTGCTAGGAGGGGGGGAGGAGTGAACGACATTCAGTACTTC.

This clonotype came up many times. The DNA for the CDR3 is TGTGCCAGCCGGGGGGCGTCAGTTTACGAGCAGTACTTC. It specifies CASRGASVYEQYF. The chain is built from TRBV4-2 and TRBJ2-7, with D perhaps matching TRBD2 (7 bases). The germline CDR1 and CDR2 sequences are LGHNA and YNFKEQ. Trimming took off 8 bases at V and 4 bases at J, with 15 bases between the two ends. The CDR3 has 13 residues.

The V gene is TRBV4-1, the J gene TRBJ2-6, with no clear D. The V end lost 0 bases, the J end lost 6 bases, and 6 bases lay between the germline ends. From germline, CDR1 is MGHRA and CDR2 YSYEKL. The CDR3 has 14 residues. CDR3 nucleotide sequence: TGCGCCAGCAGCCAAGATCGGGTGGCCAACGTCCTGACTTTC. Its protein is CASSQDRVANVLTF.

V usage is TRBV7-9 and J usage is TRBJ2-2; D may be TRBD1 (8 bases). The V gene lost 5 bases and the J gene lost 2 bases, with 15 bases spanning the gap. The CDR3 totals 16 residues. Germline V gene lookup returns CDR1 SEHNR and CDR2 FQNEAQ (reference sequence). This CDR3 is CASSAGAGGNTGELFF. The CDR3 coding sequence is TGTGCCAGCAGCGCGGGGGCAGGGGGCAACACCGGGGAGCTGTTTTTT.

This clonotype has only a few counts. The chain has TRBV20-1 and TRBJ2-1; D might be TRBD2 (6 bases). This CDR3 has 13 amino acids. V was pared by 2 bases and J by 3 bases, with 8 bases between. Germline V lookup: CDR1 DFQATT, CDR2 SNEGSKA (reference sequence). CDR3 nucleotides: TGCAGTGCTAGATCCGGGGGCTACAATGAGCAGTTCTTC. As protein: CSARSGGYNEQFF.

The rearrangement joins TRBV6-2 or TRBV6-3 to TRBJ2-7; D not resolved. The V end was cut by 6 bases, the J end by 7 bases, with 13 bases between. The CDR3 consists of 12 residues. CDR1 and CDR2 from the germline V gene are MNHEY and SVGEGT. CDR3 nucleotide sequence: TGTGCCAGCAGCCCGTCTGGGAAAGAGCAGTACGTC. Its protein is CASSPSGKEQYV.

This clonotype was found a few times. V and J are TRBV4-2 and TRBJ2-2; 7 positions match TRBD1. The CDR3 extends over 15 amino acids. The V and J ends lost 1 base and 3 bases, in that order; junction bases with no gene match: 2. The germline V gene has CDR1 LGHNA and CDR2 YNFKEQ. The CDR3 DNA follows: TGTGCCAGCAGCCAAGCAGACAGGGACACCGGGGAGCTGTTTTTT. It translates to CASSQADRDTGELFF.

In its sample, this clonotype was seen a few times. The chain employs TRBV6-5 and TRBJ2-7, with TRBD1 matching over 8 bases. Germline assignment: CDR1 MNHEY and CDR2 SVGAGI. V dropped 0 bases and J dropped 4; count of bases not matched to a gene: 5. The CDR3 is 15 amino acids. The CDR3 spells CASSYSAGGPYEQYF. The CDR3 bases are TGTGCCAGCAGTTACTCGGCAGGGGGCCCATACGAGCAGTACTTC.

The chain links TRBV6-5 to TRBJ2-3; D gene uncertain. Germline CDR1 MNHEY, CDR2 SVGAGI. V dropped 2 bases and J dropped 4 bases, with 7 bases sitting between them. The CDR3 runs to 13 residues. DNA for the CDR3: TGTGCCAGCAGTTACGTGCACGCAGATACGCAGTATTTT. It is translated as CASSYVHADTQYF.

The chain employs TRBV10-3 and TRBJ1-5, with 7 bases that match TRBD1. Trimming took 4 bases from V and 7 from J; bases not matched to a gene: 10. The germline gives CDR1 ENHRY, CDR2 SYGVKD. The CDR3 consists of 15 residues. The CDR3 DNA reads TGTGCCATCAGTGTGGCGATGGGGACAGACCAGCCCCAGCATTTT. This encodes CAISVAMGTDQPQHF.

The gene calls are TRBV12-3 or TRBV12-4 and TRBJ1-2; unclear D gene. This CDR3 region has 13 residues. V was trimmed by 3 bases and J by 3 bases, leaving 8 bases between them. Written as DNA, the CDR3 is TGTGCCAGCAGTTTGGTTAAAGACTATGGCTACACCTTC. Protein: CASSLVKDYGYTF.

This clonotype was seen only a few times. The V and J genes are TRBV4-1 and TRBJ2-1; TRBD2 aligns across 9 bases. CDR3 length equals 15 residues. The trim removed 3 bases at V and 8 bases at J, leaving 8 bases unmatched. In germline, CDR1 is MGHRA, CDR2 YSYEKL. The CDR3 reads CASSHPAGGRDEQFF. The CDR3, as DNA: TGCGCCAGCAGCCATCCGGCGGGGGGGAGGGATGAGCAGTTCTTC.

V usage is TRBV6-6 and J usage is TRBJ2-3; the D gene is possibly TRBD2 (5 bases). Per germline, CDR1 MNHNY and CDR2 SVGAGI (reference sequence). V dropped 2 bases and J dropped 6 bases, with 9 bases sitting between them. The CDR3 sequence is 13 residues long. CDR3: CASSYVLGDTQYF. CDR3 nucleotide sequence: TGTGCCAGCAGTTACGTACTAGGGGATACGCAGTATTTT.

This clonotype has a handful of counts. The chain links TRBV20-1 to TRBJ2-3; D is possibly TRBD1 or TRBD2 (5 bases each). The CDR3 is 13 amino acids. Germline-derived CDR1 and CDR2 are DFQATT and SNEGSKA (reference sequence). Trimming pared 6 bases from V and 6 bases from J, leaving 16 bases between. CDR3 protein: CSAPFGTLDTQYF. In DNA, the CDR3 is TGCAGTGCCCCTTTCGGGACCCTGGATACGCAGTATTTT.

Comment on this clonotype: The junction departs from germline at one end; a sequencing error may be responsible. The V gene is TRBV5-1, the J gene TRBJ1-1; TRBD1 is a possible D gene (6 bases). This CDR3 is built from 14 residues. CDR1 is SGHRS, CDR2 YFSETQ, per germline. The CDR3 region is CASSLGQGNTEDFF. In DNA form, the CDR3 reads TGCGCCAGCAGCTTGGGGCAGGGGAACACTGAAGATTTCTTT.

This CDR3 reads CASSVGMEETQYF. The CDR3 nucleotides are TGTGCCAGCAGCGTAGGGATGGAAGAGACCCAGTACTTC. V usage is TRBV9 and J usage is TRBJ2-5; unclear D gene. In germline, CDR1 is SGDLS, CDR2 YYNGEE. Trimming cost V 0 bases and J 3 bases, with 6 bases left between them. The CDR3 is 13 residues long.